These T cell receptor beta chains were read from a single sample in a study of identifying expanded T cells in peripheral blood. The data were produced by immunoSEQ multiplex PCR, yet TCRdb's version contains in-frame clones alone and is incomplete. Of about 130,000 clones in the sample, 75% to 90% were seen once. Material: blood. The receptor set was obtained from a person aged 18 to 75 in good health. Each CDR3 is given with its conserved first and last residue. D genes are given only for firm matches. Expanded clones get a size class; other rows say once, few or many, or leave the size out.

clone size: .; V gene: TRBV7-3; J gene: TRBJ2-1; D gene: TRBD1; CDR3 protein: CASSLRQGLGNEQFF; CDR3 DNA: TGTGCCAGCAGCTTAAGACAGGGGTTGGGTAATGAGCAGTTCTTC
clone size: .; V gene: TRBV7-9; J gene: TRBJ1-2; D gene: .; CDR3 protein: CASSLEQGTNGYTF; CDR3 DNA: TGTGCCAGCAGCTTAGAACAGGGAACGAATGGCTACACCTTC
clone size: .; V gene: TRBV11-3; J gene: TRBJ2-3; D gene: .; CDR3 protein: CASSFGTHGGTQYF; CDR3 DNA: TGTGCCAGCAGCTTCGGGACCCATGGGGGGACGCAGTATTTT
clone size: .; V gene: TRBV27; J gene: TRBJ2-3; D gene: .; CDR3 protein: CASSSPWGAGENTQYF; CDR3 DNA: TGTGCCAGCAGTTCCCCCTGGGGGGCGGGAGAAAATACGCAGTATTTT
clone size: .; V gene: TRBV11-1; J gene: TRBJ2-7; D gene: TRBD1; CDR3 protein: CASSLNGQGIYEQYF; CDR3 DNA: TGTGCCAGCAGCTTAAATGGACAGGGGATCTACGAGCAGTACTTC
clone size: .; V gene: TRBV5-6; J gene: TRBJ1-2; D gene: .; CDR3 protein: CASTQGRGTTEGYGYTF; CDR3 DNA: TGTGCCAGCACCCAGGGTAGGGGGACGACCGAGGGGTATGGCTACACCTTC
clone size: .; V gene: TRBV7-9; J gene: TRBJ1-3; D gene: .; CDR3 protein: CASSQGQLSSGNTIYF; CDR3 DNA: TGTGCCAGCAGCCAGGGACAATTAAGCTCTGGAAACACCATATATTTT
clone size: .; V gene: TRBV7-3; J gene: TRBJ1-6; D gene: .; CDR3 protein: CASSFQGGNSPLHF; CDR3 DNA: TGTGCCAGCAGCTTTCAGGGTGGTAATTCACCCCTCCACTTT
clone size: .; V gene: TRBV6-6; J gene: TRBJ1-2; D gene: TRBD1; CDR3 protein: CASSTGQKSGYTF; CDR3 DNA: TGTGCCAGCAGCACGGGACAGAAGAGTGGCTACACCTTC
clone size: .; V gene: TRBV7-9; J gene: TRBJ2-7; D gene: .; CDR3 protein: CASSLQGAYEQYF; CDR3 DNA: TGTGCCAGCAGCTTACAGGGTGCCTACGAGCAGTACTTC
clone size: .; V gene: TRBV6-5; J gene: TRBJ2-5; D gene: .; CDR3 protein: CASRRGQLGKTQYF; CDR3 DNA: TGTGCCAGCAGGCGGGGACAGCTTGGGAAGACCCAGTACTTC
clone size: .; V gene: TRBV6-5; J gene: TRBJ1-4; D gene: TRBD1; CDR3 protein: CASSQQGARSEKLFF; CDR3 DNA: TGTGCCAGCAGTCAACAGGGGGCACGGAGTGAAAAACTGTTTTTT
clone size: .; V gene: TRBV2; J gene: TRBJ1-5; D gene: .; CDR3 protein: CASSRAANPPRQPQHF; CDR3 DNA: TGTGCCAGCAGTAGGGCCGCGAACCCCCCCCGGCAGCCCCAGCATTTT
clone size: .; V gene: TRBV27; J gene: TRBJ2-7; D gene: TRBD2; CDR3 protein: CASSPERGTYEQYF; CDR3 DNA: TGTGCCAGCAGTCCCGAGCGGGGGACCTACGAGCAGTACTTC
clone size: .; V gene: TRBV15; J gene: TRBJ2-3; D gene: .; CDR3 protein: CATSRVQAREGTDTQYF; CDR3 DNA: TGTGCCACCAGCAGAGTACAGGCCAGGGAGGGCACAGATACGCAGTATTTT
clone size: .; V gene: TRBV9; J gene: TRBJ2-1; D gene: .; CDR3 protein: CASSSTSTPYEQFF; CDR3 DNA: TGTGCCAGCAGCTCTACTTCGACCCCGTATGAGCAGTTCTTC
clone size: once; V gene: TRBV11-2; J gene: TRBJ2-5; D gene: .; CDR3 protein: CASSRSASGRETQYF; CDR3 DNA: TGTGCCAGCAGCCGAAGTGCGTCGGGAAGGGAGACCCAGTACTTC
clone size: .; V gene: TRBV5-1; J gene: TRBJ2-3; D gene: TRBD2; CDR3 protein: CASSLYKRGNTDTQYF; CDR3 DNA: TGCGCCAGCAGCCTCTATAAGCGGGGGAACACAGATACGCAGTATTTT
clone size: .; V gene: TRBV11-3; J gene: TRBJ1-3; D gene: .; CDR3 protein: CASSRGASGNTIYF; CDR3 DNA: TGTGCCAGCAGCAGGGGGGCCTCTGGAAACACCATATATTTT
clone size: .; V gene: TRBV5-1; J gene: TRBJ1-1; D gene: TRBD1; CDR3 protein: CASSSYGQGREAFF; CDR3 DNA: TGCGCCAGCAGCTCCTATGGACAGGGGAGAGAAGCTTTCTTT
clone size: few; V gene: TRBV18; J gene: TRBJ2-1; D gene: .; CDR3 protein: CASSPQGRENEQFF; CDR3 DNA: TGTGCCAGCTCACCCCAGGGGCGCGAGAATGAGCAGTTCTTC
clone size: .; V gene: TRBV28; J gene: TRBJ2-3; D gene: .; CDR3 protein: CASSFTPGGQDTQYF; CDR3 DNA: TGTGCCAGCAGTTTCACGCCCGGGGGGCAAGATACGCAGTATTTT
clone size: .; V gene: TRBV6-5; J gene: TRBJ1-5; D gene: TRBD1; CDR3 protein: CASSSRQGGGKPQHF; CDR3 DNA: TGTGCCAGCAGCTCGCGTCAGGGGGGAGGAAAGCCCCAGCATTTT
clone size: .; V gene: TRBV10-2; J gene: TRBJ2-5; D gene: .; CDR3 protein: CASSIRGETQYF; CDR3 DNA: TGCGCCAGCAGTATAAGGGGGGAGACCCAGTACTTC
clone size: .; V gene: TRBV2; J gene: TRBJ1-1; D gene: .; CDR3 protein: CASSGSRRNEAFF; CDR3 DNA: TGTGCCAGCAGTGGTTCTCGGAGGAATGAAGCTTTCTTT
clone size: .; V gene: TRBV7-3; J gene: TRBJ2-5; D gene: .; CDR3 protein: CASSDLSRGPFQETQYF; CDR3 DNA: TGTGCCAGCAGCGATCTATCTAGGGGCCCCTTCCAAGAGACCCAGTACTTC
clone size: .; V gene: TRBV7-2; J gene: TRBJ1-4; D gene: .; CDR3 protein: CASSLLHQGNEKLFF; CDR3 DNA: TGTGCCAGCAGCTTACTCCATCAGGGAAATGAAAAACTGTTTTTT
clone size: .; V gene: TRBV7-6; J gene: TRBJ1-3; D gene: .; CDR3 protein: CAIGGEPGNTIYF; CDR3 DNA: TGTGCCATCGGGGGGGAACCTGGAAACACCATATATTTT
clone size: few; V gene: TRBV2; J gene: TRBJ2-5; D gene: TRBD2; CDR3 protein: CASTQGLAGLYQETQYF; CDR3 DNA: TGTGCCAGCACCCAGGGGCTAGCGGGGCTGTACCAAGAGACCCAGTACTTC
clone size: .; V gene: TRBV7-3; J gene: TRBJ2-6; D gene: .; CDR3 protein: CASSLGVIAGANVLTF; CDR3 DNA: TGTGCCAGCAGCTTAGGGGTCATAGCTGGGGCCAACGTCCTGACTTTC
clone size: few; V gene: TRBV19; J gene: TRBJ2-2; D gene: .; CDR3 protein: CASSRQHTGELFF; CDR3 DNA: TGTGCCAGTAGTAGACAGCACACCGGGGAGCTGTTTTTT
clone size: .; V gene: TRBV7-2; J gene: TRBJ1-3; D gene: .; CDR3 protein: CASSLAGNTIYF; CDR3 DNA: TGTGCCAGCAGCTTAGCGGGAAACACCATATATTTT
clone size: .; V gene: TRBV7-2; J gene: TRBJ1-5; D gene: TRBD1; CDR3 protein: CASSGLRDSGNQPQHF; CDR3 DNA: TGTGCCAGCAGCGGTCTCCGGGACAGTGGCAATCAGCCCCAGCATTTT
clone size: .; V gene: TRBV13; J gene: TRBJ2-1; D gene: TRBD2; CDR3 protein: CASSRDQTSGTFDEQFF; CDR3 DNA: TGTGCCAGCAGCCGCGATCAAACTAGCGGGACCTTCGATGAGCAGTTCTTC
clone size: once; V gene: TRBV9; J gene: TRBJ2-1; D gene: .; CDR3 protein: CASSSRRGIVLNEQFF; CDR3 DNA: TGTGCCAGCAGCAGCCGGAGGGGGATTGTTTTGAATGAGCAGTTCTTC
clone size: .; V gene: TRBV28; J gene: TRBJ1-4; D gene: .; CDR3 protein: CASYSGGRREKLFF; CDR3 DNA: TGTGCCAGTTATTCTGGGGGGCGGCGGGAAAAACTGTTTTTT
clone size: .; V gene: TRBV6-1; J gene: TRBJ2-7; D gene: .; CDR3 protein: CASSRGYEQYF; CDR3 DNA: TGTGCCAGCAGCAGGGGTTACGAGCAGTACTTC
clone size: .; V gene: TRBV7-9; J gene: TRBJ2-6; D gene: .; CDR3 protein: CASSTLDTPSNVLTF; CDR3 DNA: TGTGCCAGCAGCACCCTGGACACCCCTTCCAACGTCCTGACTTTC
clone size: once; V gene: TRBV5-1; J gene: TRBJ1-1; D gene: .; CDR3 protein: CASSLVVQGLNTEAFF; CDR3 DNA: TGCGCCAGCAGCTTGGTAGTTCAGGGACTGAACACTGAAGCTTTCTTT
clone size: .; V gene: TRBV19; J gene: TRBJ1-2; D gene: .; CDR3 protein: CASSIGGTRTRYGYTF; CDR3 DNA: TGTGCCAGTAGTATAGGGGGCACCAGGACCCGCTATGGCTACACCTTC
clone size: .; V gene: TRBV5-4; J gene: TRBJ2-1; D gene: TRBD2; CDR3 protein: CASSFPVGTSGVLNEQFF; CDR3 DNA: TGTGCCAGCAGCTTCCCTGTAGGGACTAGCGGAGTTTTAAATGAGCAGTTCTTC
clone size: .; V gene: TRBV2; J gene: TRBJ2-7; D gene: TRBD1; CDR3 protein: CASSLQGLHEQYF; CDR3 DNA: TGTGCCAGCAGCTTACAGGGGCTCCACGAGCAGTACTTC
clone size: .; V gene: TRBV7-3; J gene: TRBJ1-6; D gene: .; CDR3 protein: CASSLTGANQGSSPLHF; CDR3 DNA: TGTGCCAGCAGCTTAACGGGGGCCAATCAGGGCTCGTCACCCCTCCACTTT
clone size: few; V gene: TRBV9; J gene: TRBJ1-6; D gene: .; CDR3 protein: CASSPRWGDYNSPLHF; CDR3 DNA: TGTGCCAGCAGCCCACGCTGGGGAGACTATAATTCACCCCTCCACTTT
clone size: .; V gene: TRBV6-5; J gene: TRBJ2-7; D gene: TRBD1; CDR3 protein: CASSYPGQGTDEQYF; CDR3 DNA: TGTGCCAGCAGTTACCCGGGACAGGGTACCGACGAGCAGTACTTC
clone size: .; V gene: TRBV11-2; J gene: TRBJ2-3; D gene: .; CDR3 protein: CASSSWLGGVTDTQYF; CDR3 DNA: TGTGCCAGCAGCTCCTGGTTGGGGGGAGTCACAGATACGCAGTATTTT
clone size: .; V gene: TRBV27; J gene: TRBJ2-3; D gene: .; CDR3 protein: CASSLSIPNPSTDTQYF; CDR3 DNA: TGTGCCAGCAGTTTATCGATTCCGAACCCTAGCACAGATACGCAGTATTTT
clone size: once; V gene: TRBV11-2; J gene: TRBJ2-5; D gene: .; CDR3 protein: CASSLGGPGTVEETQYF; CDR3 DNA: TGTGCCAGCAGCTTAGGGGGTCCAGGGACGGTAGAAGAGACCCAGTACTTC
clone size: once; V gene: TRBV10-3; J gene: TRBJ2-1; D gene: TRBD2; CDR3 protein: CAISAVTSDEQFF; CDR3 DNA: TGTGCCATCAGTGCGGTGACTAGCGATGAGCAGTTCTTC
clone size: .; V gene: TRBV18; J gene: TRBJ1-1; D gene: .; CDR3 protein: CASSRSGLMNTEAFF; CDR3 DNA: TGTGCCAGCTCACGATCAGGACTCATGAACACTGAAGCTTTCTTT
clone size: .; V gene: TRBV12-2; J gene: TRBJ1-6; D gene: .; CDR3 protein: CASRLPIPSFGTDNSPLHF; CDR3 DNA: TGTGCAAGTCGCTTACCCATCCCGAGCTTCGGGACAGATAATTCACCCCTCCACTTT